One and the same sample provided the 8 T cell receptor beta chains below, sequenced in a study of CD8 T cells in Susac syndrome. Random-hexamer reverse transcription was applied to roughly 0.5 to 1 ug RNA. One entry per CDR3 protein, called by TCRdb with MiXCR from the immunoSEQ multiplex PCR reads. The sample holds about 140,000 distinct CDR3 sequences, about 95% seen once. The sample comprised CD8+ T cells from PBMCs. The receptors were sampled from a human donor with Susac syndrome.

CDR3 DNA: TGTGCCAGCAGCTTAGTAGAGGGGCGGGCTTTCTTT. Protein: CASSLVEGRAFF. The gene calls are TRBV11-2 and TRBJ1-1; maybe TRBD1 (5 bases). V dropped 1 base and J dropped 11 bases, with 11 bases sitting between them. Germline CDR1 and CDR2: SGHAT and FQNNGV. This CDR3 has 12 residues.

V usage is TRBV27 and J usage is TRBJ2-7; 9 bases align to TRBD2. V was clipped by 3 bases and J by 1 base; unmatched bases: 4. CDR1 and CDR2 from the germline V gene are MNHEY and SMNVEV (reference sequence). The CDR3 is 15 residues long. CDR3 sequence reads: CASSFWREGSYEQYF. CDR3 nucleotides: TGTGCCAGCAGTTTCTGGCGGGAGGGATCCTACGAGCAGTACTTC.

The DNA of the CDR3 is TGTGCCAGCAGGCCGACTAGCGGGAGTATAGAGCAGTACTTC. This sequence encodes CASRPTSGSIEQYF. The chain combines TRBV6-5 with TRBJ2-7; TRBD2 aligns across 12 bases. J lost 7 bases, V lost 6 bases, and 7 bases had no gene match. The germline CDR1 and CDR2 sequences are MNHEY and SVGAGI. The CDR3 is 14 residues long.

J is TRBJ2-2 and V is TRBV12-3 or TRBV12-4; a possible D gene is TRBD1 (5 bases). Trimming stripped 7 bases from V and 8 bases from J, with 14 bases between. The CDR3 length is 13 residues. The CDR3 nucleotides are TGTGCCAGCAACATTCAGGGTGCTGGGGAGCTGTTTTTT. Amino acids: CASNIQGAGELFF.

In this sample, this clonotype turned up once. The genes are TRBV28 and TRBJ1-5; the D is unclear. This CDR3 spans 14 amino acids. The germline V gene encodes CDR1 MDHEN and CDR2 SYDVKM. Trimming pared 8 bases from V and 4 bases from J, leaving 15 bases between. The CDR3 DNA reads TGTGCCAGCTCACCTACTACCCCTAATCAGCCCCAGCATTTT. This sequence encodes CASSPTTPNQPQHF. The entire variable domain, with the rest obtained from reference TRBV28 and TRBJ1-5, is as follows: DVKVTQSSRYLVKRTGEKVFLECVQDMDHENMFWYRQDPGLGLRLIYFSYDVKMKEKGDIPEGYSVSREKKERFSLILESASTNQTSMYLCASSPTTPNQPQHFGDGTRLSIL.

The chain combines TRBV9 with TRBJ2-1; TRBD2 agrees at 8 bases. Trimming at V came to 4 bases and at J to 7 bases, leaving 7 bases not matched to a gene. Germline V gene lookup returns CDR1 SGDLS and CDR2 YYNGEE. There are 14 residues in the CDR3. CDR3 loop: CASSSGSGRNEQFF. The CDR3 coding sequence is TGTGCCAGCAGCAGCGGCAGCGGGAGAAATGAGCAGTTCTTC.

The CDR3 DNA follows: TGCGCCAGCAGCTCTAACTCAGGGGGCCCTTACACCGGGGAGCTGTTTTTT. It yields the protein CASSSNSGGPYTGELFF. The V gene is TRBV5-1, the J gene TRBJ2-2, with 8 bases lining up with TRBD1. Trimming at V came to 3 bases and at J to 3 bases, leaving 10 bases not matched to a gene. CDR1 and CDR2 (germline): SGHRS, YFSETQ. The CDR3 extends over 17 amino acids.

The rearrangement links TRBV6-2 or TRBV6-3 to TRBJ2-7, with 8 nucleotides matching TRBD1. The germline V gene encodes CDR1 MNHEY and CDR2 SVGEGT. Germline trimming cut 0 bases from V and 1 base from J; bases unmatched to any gene: 11. The CDR3 consists of 18 residues. In nucleotides, the CDR3 is TGTGCCAGCAGTTACTCGATGCGATTGGGACAGGCGTCCTACGAGCAGTACTTC. Translation: CASSYSMRLGQASYEQYF.